Presented here are 15 T cell receptor beta chains from one specimen sequenced in a study of T cell responses to AZD1222 COVID-19 vaccine. Assay: immunoSEQ multiplex PCR; the TCRdb copy retains only in-frame clones and omits some. The sample lists 90,000 to 130,000 clones; approximately 89% were seen once. The starting material was peripheral blood, obtained on day 0 of MenACWY control vaccination. Source of these receptors: an adult in good health.

V gene TRBV6-5 combines with J gene TRBJ1-3; the match to TRBD1 covers 7 bases. CDR3 length equals 15 residues. Germline assignment: CDR1 MNHEY and CDR2 SVGAGI. Trimming took 6 bases from V and 0 from J; bases not matched to a gene: 5. The CDR3 bases are TGTGCCAGCAGCATAGGGGGCGCCTCTGGAAACACCATATATTTT. It translates to CASSIGGASGNTIYF.

This clone was counted a few times. Different DNA sequences within this sample yield the same CDR3. The chain has TRBV5-1 and TRBJ1-1; D ambiguous. V lost 4 bases and J lost 1, with 8 bases in between. Germline V gene sequence: CDR1 SGHRS, CDR2 YFSETQ. This CDR3 comprises 13 residues. The CDR3 is CASSLDTNTEAFF. The DNA for the CDR3 is TGCGCCAGCAGCCTGGATACGAACACTGAAGCTTTCTTT.

The chain employs TRBV6-9 and TRBJ1-2; a possible D gene is TRBD1 (6 bases). This CDR3 is built from 14 residues. Germline loops: CDR1 MNHGY, CDR2 SVAAGI. V was pared by 8 bases and J by 4 bases, with 17 bases between. In DNA, the CDR3 is TGTGCCAGCTTCTGGGGGCGGGAGTTCTATGGCTACACCTTC. It encodes CASFWGREFYGYTF.

V is TRBV4-3 and J is TRBJ1-3; D may be TRBD1 (5 bases). Germline values: CDR1 LGHNA, CDR2 YSLEER. The CDR3 runs to 18 residues. V was clipped by 3 bases and J by 0 bases, with 18 bases between them. CDR3 loop: CASSQVAGTVGSGNTIYF. For the CDR3, the DNA is TGCGCCAGCAGCCAGGTAGCCGGGACGGTGGGCTCTGGAAACACCATATATTTT.

V and J are TRBV29-1 and TRBJ2-1; a possible D gene is TRBD1 (6 bases). Trimming cost V 4 bases and J 7 bases, with 14 bases left between them. The germline CDR1 and CDR2 sequences are SQVTM and ANQGSEA. This CDR3 has 13 residues. The CDR3 spells CSVAGRGNNEQFF. The CDR3 DNA sequence: TGCAGCGTTGCCGGCAGGGGAAATAATGAGCAGTTCTTC.

The V call is TRBV5-1, the J call TRBJ1-1; no definite D call. Trimming shortened V by 2 bases and J by 2 bases, and 10 bases separated the two germline ends. The CDR3 has 14 residues. The germline V gene encodes CDR1 SGHRS and CDR2 YFSETQ. CDR3 residues: CASSFHRENTEAFF. The CDR3 nucleotides are TGCGCCAGCAGCTTCCATCGAGAAAACACTGAAGCTTTCTTT.

The rearrangement uses TRBV1 and TRBJ1-1; TRBD1 is taken as the D call from the table, unchecked against the DNA. TRBV1 is a listed pseudogene. This CDR3 has 14 amino acids. The CDR3 sequence is CTSSRDRGFTEAFF. DNA of the CDR3: TGCACCAGCAGCCGGGACAGGGGTTTCACTGAAGCTTTCTTT.

This rearrangement joins TRBV5-4 to TRBJ2-7, with D possibly TRBD2 on 6 matching bases. The CDR3 runs 15 residues. CDR1 and CDR2 (germline): SGHNT, YYREEE (reference sequence). V lost 4 bases and J lost 3, with 17 bases in between. CDR3 coding DNA: TGTGCCAGCAGCCCGGGAGTGGGGAGCGGCTACGAGCAGTACTTC. Translating it yields CASSPGVGSGYEQYF.

J is TRBJ2-1 and V is TRBV7-9; D might be TRBD1 (5 bases). Trimming stripped 3 bases from V and 5 bases from J, with 14 bases between. CDR1 is SEHNR, CDR2 FQNEAQ, per germline (reference sequence). The CDR3 runs to 15 residues. CDR3 nucleotide sequence: TGTGCCAGCAGCTTCCCCTCTGGGGCGAACAATGAGCAGTTCTTC. Amino acids: CASSFPSGANNEQFF.

V and J are TRBV18 and TRBJ2-2, with D possibly matching TRBD2 (6 bases). Germline-derived CDR1 and CDR2 are KGHSH and LQKENI. The CDR3 totals 16 residues. Trimming left V 7 bases short and J 4 bases short, with 19 bases between. The CDR3 DNA sequence: TGTGCCAGCTTCCGCCGAGGAGGGGTTGGCACCGGGGAGCTGTTTTTT. This gives the protein CASFRRGGVGTGELFF.

The rearrangement joins TRBV5-1 to TRBJ1-5; D remains ambiguous. Germline CDR1 is SGHRS and CDR2 is YFSETQ. CDR3 length equals 12 residues. The V gene lost 0 bases and the J gene lost 5 bases, with 3 bases spanning the gap. The CDR3 DNA is TGCGCCAGCAGCTTGGCCGATCAGCCCCAGCATTTT. This translates into CASSLADQPQHF.

This chain joins TRBV7-9 and TRBJ1-2, with D unclear. CDR1 is SEHNR and CDR2 is FQNEAQ in the germline V gene (reference sequence). V gave up 8 bases and J gave up 0 bases, with 16 bases separating them. The CDR3 extends over 15 amino acids. CDR3 DNA sequence: TGTGCCAGCTTGGATCTCTTCGGTTCTAACTATGGCTACACCTTC. Its protein product is CASLDLFGSNYGYTF.

CDR3 loop: CASRRTSYGYGYTF. The CDR3 coding sequence is TGTGCCAGCAGGCGAACCTCCTACGGCTATGGCTACACCTTC. This chain connects TRBV28 to TRBJ1-2; D is uncertain. The CDR3 covers 14 residues. Germline V gene sequence: CDR1 MDHEN, CDR2 SYDVKM. Trimming shortened V by 6 bases and J by 4 bases, and 15 bases separated the two germline ends.

The chain joins TRBV2 to TRBJ2-7, with D perhaps assigned TRBD1 or TRBD2 (5 bases each). V lost 8 bases and J 5 bases, leaving 16 bases between the germline ends. There are 13 residues in the CDR3. From germline, CDR1 is SNHLY and CDR2 FYNNEI. The CDR3 sequence: CASDSKRVDEQYF. CDR3 nucleotides: TGTGCCAGCGACAGTAAGAGGGTGGACGAGCAGTACTTC.

V is TRBV5-6 and J is TRBJ1-2; D unresolved. The V end was cut by 0 bases, the J end by 2 bases, with 8 bases between. Germline-derived CDR1 and CDR2 are SGHDT and YYEEEE. The CDR3 spans 14 residues. CDR3 protein: CASSLAPRNYGYTF. The CDR3 DNA reads as TGTGCCAGCAGCTTGGCCCCTCGGAACTATGGCTACACCTTC. Full variable domain (missing parts from reference TRBV5-6 and TRBJ1-2): DAGVTQSPTHLIKTRGQQVTLRCSPKSGHDTVSWYQQALGQGPQFIFQYYEEEERQRGNFPDRFSGHQFPNYSSELNVNALLLGDSALYLCASSLAPRNYGYTFGSGTRLTVV.